Listed here are 8 T cell receptor beta chains from one sample, sequenced in a study of cytomegalovirus exposure and HLA in healthy donors. The table came from immunoSEQ multiplex PCR; TCRdb's copy has only in-frame clones and leaves some out. This sample has fewer than 250,000 clones, with 87% found just once. Input material: PBMCs. The source of these receptors is a man between 18 and 35 years old in good health and CMV-seronegative.

The chain links TRBV27 to TRBJ2-1, with D hard to call. V dropped 4 bases and J dropped 2 bases, with 15 bases sitting between them. Germline loops: CDR1 MNHEY, CDR2 SMNVEV (reference sequence). The CDR3 runs to 16 residues. CDR3 nucleotide sequence: TGTGCCAGCAGTTCCCGTATTAGTACGGCCTACAATGAGCAGTTCTTC. This gives the protein CASSSRISTAYNEQFF.

The V call is TRBV2, the J call TRBJ2-2, with D possibly matching TRBD1 (6 bases). The germline V gene has CDR1 SNHLY and CDR2 FYNNEI. The CDR3 totals 14 residues. Trimming pared 10 bases from V and 2 bases from J, leaving 14 bases between. The CDR3 DNA is TGTGCCACCAGCAGGGGACCTAACACCGGGGAGCTGTTTTTT. Its translation is CATSRGPNTGELFF.

The chain couples TRBV28 to TRBJ2-7, with D unclear. The ends were cut back, 1 base at V and 5 bases at J, with 6 bases in the middle. The CDR3 spans 12 residues. Germline V gene lookup returns CDR1 MDHEN and CDR2 SYDVKM. CDR3 nucleotides: TGTGCCAGCAGTTTATACCGGGACGAGCAGTACTTC. Residues: CASSLYRDEQYF.

The V call is TRBV18, the J call TRBJ2-1; possible D gene TRBD1, 6 bases. Trimming took off 6 bases at V and 6 bases at J, with 15 bases between the two ends. The length of the CDR3 is 14 residues. Germline V CDR1 and CDR2: KGHSH, LQKENI. In DNA, the CDR3 is TGTGCCAGCTCCCCATACAGGGATCCCAATGAGCAGTTCTTC. As protein: CASSPYRDPNEQFF.

V is TRBV28 and J is TRBJ2-2; unclear D gene. The CDR3 is 15 residues long. Per the germline V gene, CDR1 is MDHEN and CDR2 is SYDVKM. Trimming took off 8 bases at V and 1 base at J, with 14 bases between the two ends. DNA for the CDR3: TGTGCCAGCTCGAAGAGTGGGCGGAACACCGGGGAGCTGTTTTTT. Translating gives CASSKSGRNTGELFF.

This chain joins TRBV7-3 and TRBJ2-2, with D possibly matching TRBD1 (5 bases). Germline CDR1 reads SGHTA; CDR2 reads FQGTGA. Trimming took 2 bases from V and 7 from J, leaving 11 bases between them. The CDR3 loop spans 14 amino acids. CDR3 nucleotide sequence: TGTGCCAGCAGCTTACAGGGAATGGGCGGGGAGCTGTTTTTT. As protein: CASSLQGMGGELFF.

This sequence joins TRBV7-2 and TRBJ2-7; D gene ambiguous. V lost 5 bases and J lost 2, with 4 bases in between. Germline-derived CDR1 and CDR2 are SGHTA and FQGNSA. This CDR3 contains 11 residues. CDR3 sequence reads: CASSPTYEQYF. The CDR3 nucleotides read TGTGCCAGCAGCCCAACCTACGAGCAGTACTTC.

The chain carries TRBV5-4 and TRBJ2-7; tentative D call: TRBD2 (5 bases). Germline V gene sequence: CDR1 SGHNT, CDR2 YYREEE (reference sequence). CDR3 length: 16 residues. V dropped 2 bases and J dropped 0 bases, with 15 bases sitting between them. The CDR3, as DNA: TGTGCCAGCAGCTTCCGGGGTGCCCTTAGCTCCTACGAGCAGTACTTC. Translating it yields CASSFRGALSSYEQYF.